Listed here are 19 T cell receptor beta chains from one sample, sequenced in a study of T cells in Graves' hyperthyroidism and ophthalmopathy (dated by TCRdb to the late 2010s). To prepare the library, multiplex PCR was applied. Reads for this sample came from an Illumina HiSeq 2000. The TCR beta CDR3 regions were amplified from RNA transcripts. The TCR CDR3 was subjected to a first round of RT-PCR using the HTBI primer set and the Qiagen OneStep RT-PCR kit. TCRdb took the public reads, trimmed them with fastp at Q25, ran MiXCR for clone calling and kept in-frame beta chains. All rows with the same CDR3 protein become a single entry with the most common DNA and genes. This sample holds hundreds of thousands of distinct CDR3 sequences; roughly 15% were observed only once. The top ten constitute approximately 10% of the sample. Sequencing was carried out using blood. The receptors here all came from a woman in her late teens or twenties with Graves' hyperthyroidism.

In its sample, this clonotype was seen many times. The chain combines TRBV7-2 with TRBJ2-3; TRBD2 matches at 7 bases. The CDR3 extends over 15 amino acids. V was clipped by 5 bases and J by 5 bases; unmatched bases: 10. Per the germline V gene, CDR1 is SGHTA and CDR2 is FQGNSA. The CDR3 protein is CASSPWGGVGDTQYF. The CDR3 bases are TGTGCCAGCAGCCCATGGGGGGGAGTGGGAGATACGCAGTATTTT.

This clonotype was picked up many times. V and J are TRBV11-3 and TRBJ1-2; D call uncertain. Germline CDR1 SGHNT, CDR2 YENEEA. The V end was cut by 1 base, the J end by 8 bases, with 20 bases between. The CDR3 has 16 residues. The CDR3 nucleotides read TGTGCCAGCAGCTTAGGTGATGGGCAGTTTAGCAACGGCTACACCTTC. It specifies CASSLGDGQFSNGYTF.

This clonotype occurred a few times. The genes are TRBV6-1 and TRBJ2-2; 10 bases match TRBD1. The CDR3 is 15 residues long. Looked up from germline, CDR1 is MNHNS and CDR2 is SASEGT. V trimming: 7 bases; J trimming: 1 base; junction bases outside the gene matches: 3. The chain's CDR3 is CASTRTGGNTGELFF. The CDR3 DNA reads TGTGCCAGCACTCGGACAGGGGGGAACACCGGGGAGCTGTTTTTT.

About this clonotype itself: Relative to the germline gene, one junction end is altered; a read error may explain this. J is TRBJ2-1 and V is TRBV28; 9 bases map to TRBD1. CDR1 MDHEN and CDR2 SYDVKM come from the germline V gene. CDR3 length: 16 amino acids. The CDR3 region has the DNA TGCGCCAGCAGTTTATTGGGGACAGGGCCCTACAATGAGCAGTTCTTC. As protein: CASSLLGTGPYNEQFF.

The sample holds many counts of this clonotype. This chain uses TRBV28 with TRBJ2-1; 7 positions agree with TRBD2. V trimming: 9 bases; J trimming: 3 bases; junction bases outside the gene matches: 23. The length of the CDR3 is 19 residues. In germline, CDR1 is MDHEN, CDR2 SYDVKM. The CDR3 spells CASFPARGGRRSFYNEQFF. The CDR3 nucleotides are TGTGCCAGTTTCCCCGCGCGTGGCGGGAGACGATCCTTCTACAATGAGCAGTTCTTC.

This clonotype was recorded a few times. The chain's CDR3 is CASSPGWASGILRSYEQYF. The DNA of the CDR3 is TGTGCCAGCAGCCCCGGATGGGCTAGCGGAATCTTAAGGTCCTACGAGCAGTACTTC. V and J are TRBV3-1 and TRBJ2-7, with 7 positions matching TRBD2. Germline lookup yields CDR1 LGHDT and CDR2 YNNKEL (reference sequence). V shed 4 bases, J shed 1 base, and the junction held 19 bases outside the gene matches. This CDR3 contains 19 residues.

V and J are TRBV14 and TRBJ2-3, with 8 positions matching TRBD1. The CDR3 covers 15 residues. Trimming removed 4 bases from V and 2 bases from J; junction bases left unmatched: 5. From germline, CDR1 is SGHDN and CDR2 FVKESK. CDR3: CASSPRDRFTDTQYF. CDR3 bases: TGTGCCAGCAGCCCCCGGGACAGGTTCACAGATACGCAGTATTTT.

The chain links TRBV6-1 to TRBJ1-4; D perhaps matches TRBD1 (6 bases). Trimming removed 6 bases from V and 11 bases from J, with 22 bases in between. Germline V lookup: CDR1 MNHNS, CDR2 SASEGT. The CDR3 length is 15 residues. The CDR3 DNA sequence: TGTGCCAGCAGCACGCCCCGGGACATGGCCGGGAAACTGTTTTTT. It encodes CASSTPRDMAGKLFF.

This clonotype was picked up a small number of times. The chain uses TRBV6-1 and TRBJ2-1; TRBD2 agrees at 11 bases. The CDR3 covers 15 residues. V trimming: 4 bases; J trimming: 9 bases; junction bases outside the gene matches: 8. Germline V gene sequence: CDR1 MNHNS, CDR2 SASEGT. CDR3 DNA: TGTGCCAGCAGTGTCACTAGCGGGAGAGGCGGTGAGCAGTTCTTC. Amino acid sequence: CASSVTSGRGGEQFF.

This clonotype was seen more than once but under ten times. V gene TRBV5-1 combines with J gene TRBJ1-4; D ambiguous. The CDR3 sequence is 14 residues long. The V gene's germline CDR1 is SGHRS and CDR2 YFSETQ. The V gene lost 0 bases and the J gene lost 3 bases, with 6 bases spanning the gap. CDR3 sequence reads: CASSLDTANEKLFF. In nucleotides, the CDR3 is TGCGCCAGCAGCTTGGACACAGCTAATGAAAAACTGTTTTTT.

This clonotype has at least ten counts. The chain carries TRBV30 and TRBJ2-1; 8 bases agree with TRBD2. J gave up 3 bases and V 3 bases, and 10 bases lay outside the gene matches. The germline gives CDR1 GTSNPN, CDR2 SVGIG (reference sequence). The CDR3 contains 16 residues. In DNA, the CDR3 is TGTGCCTGGAGGGTGCAATCGGCGGGAGGCTACAATGAGCAGTTCTTC. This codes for CAWRVQSAGGYNEQFF.

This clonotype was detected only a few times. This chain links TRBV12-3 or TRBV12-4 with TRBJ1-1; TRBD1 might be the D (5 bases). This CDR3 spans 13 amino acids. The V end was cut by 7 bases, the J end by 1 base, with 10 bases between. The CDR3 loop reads CASIGHRNTEAFF. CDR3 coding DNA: TGTGCCAGCATAGGACACCGGAACACTGAAGCTTTCTTT.

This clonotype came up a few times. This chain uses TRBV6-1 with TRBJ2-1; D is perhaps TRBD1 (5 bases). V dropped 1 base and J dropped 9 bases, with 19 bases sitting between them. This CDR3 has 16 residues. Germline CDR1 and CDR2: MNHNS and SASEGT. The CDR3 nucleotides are TGTGCCAGCAGTGAAGGGTGGGGCCGAAACAATACTGAGCAGTTCTTC. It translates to CASSEGWGRNNTEQFF.

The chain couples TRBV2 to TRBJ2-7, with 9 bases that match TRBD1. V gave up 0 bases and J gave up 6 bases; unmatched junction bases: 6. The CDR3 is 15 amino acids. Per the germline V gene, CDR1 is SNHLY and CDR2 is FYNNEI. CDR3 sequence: CASSEARDRVCEQYF. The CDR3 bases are TGTGCCAGCAGTGAAGCCCGGGACAGGGTCTGCGAGCAGTACTTC.

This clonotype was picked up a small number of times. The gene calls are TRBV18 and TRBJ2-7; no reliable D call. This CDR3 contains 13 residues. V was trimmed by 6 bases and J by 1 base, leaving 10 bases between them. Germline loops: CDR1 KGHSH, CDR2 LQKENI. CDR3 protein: CASSNTESYEQYF. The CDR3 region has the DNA TGTGCCAGCTCCAACACGGAATCCTACGAGCAGTACTTC.

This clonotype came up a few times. Here the CDR3 reads CASSQVASGTYEQYF. The CDR3 coding sequence is TGCGCCAGCAGCCAAGTGGCTAGCGGGACCTACGAGCAGTACTTC. The chain links TRBV4-1 to TRBJ2-7, with 9 bases aligning to TRBD2. V was clipped by 1 base and J by 2 bases; unmatched bases: 3. CDR1 and CDR2 from the germline V gene are MGHRA and YSYEKL. This CDR3 is 15 amino acids long.

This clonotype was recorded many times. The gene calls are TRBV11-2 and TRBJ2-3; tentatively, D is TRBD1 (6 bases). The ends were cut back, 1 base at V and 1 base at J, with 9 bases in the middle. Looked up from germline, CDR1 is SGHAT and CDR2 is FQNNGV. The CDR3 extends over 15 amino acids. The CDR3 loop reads CASSLGGGGTDTQYF. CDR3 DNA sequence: TGTGCCAGCAGCTTAGGAGGGGGAGGCACAGATACGCAGTATTTT. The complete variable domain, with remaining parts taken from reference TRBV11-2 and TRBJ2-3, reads EAGVAQSPRYKIIEKRQSVAFWCNPISGHATLYWYQQILGQGPKLLIQFQNNGVVDDSQLPKDRFSAERLKGVDSTLKIQPAKLEDSAVYLCASSLGGGGTDTQYFGPGTRLTVL.

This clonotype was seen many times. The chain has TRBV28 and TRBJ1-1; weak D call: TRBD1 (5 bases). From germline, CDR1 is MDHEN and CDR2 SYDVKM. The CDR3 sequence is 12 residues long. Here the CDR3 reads CAIRGSYTEAFF. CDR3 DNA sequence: TGTGCTATAAGGGGTTCGTACACTGAAGCTTTCTTT. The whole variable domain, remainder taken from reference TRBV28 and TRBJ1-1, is DVKVTQSSRYLVKRTGEKVFLECVQDMDHENMFWYRQDPGLGLRLIYFSYDVKMKEKGDIPEGYSVSREKKERFSLILESASTNQTSMYLCAIRGSYTEAFFGQGTRLTVV.

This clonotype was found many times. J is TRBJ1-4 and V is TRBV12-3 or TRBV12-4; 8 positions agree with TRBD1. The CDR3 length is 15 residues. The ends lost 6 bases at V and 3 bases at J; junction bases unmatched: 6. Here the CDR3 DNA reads TGTGCCAGCAGGGATACAGGGGGTGCTAATGAAAAACTGTTTTTT. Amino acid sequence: CASRDTGGANEKLFF.